This TCR beta chain was identified in a study of T cells after posttransplantation cyclophosphamide. Findings of the study overall: Later post-transplant blood repertoires were often dominated by donor CD8+ memory clones. Tissue-infiltrating T cells from skin or gut overlapped little with blood T cells.

This clone was recorded only once. Its antigen is not identified. Some clones are missing from TCRdb's copy, which holds only in-frame ones; the method was immunoSEQ multiplex PCR. The sample lists roughly 2,100 clones, around 94% seen once, with 1.4% in the top ten. The naive gate required viable CD3+CD4+ or CD3+CD8+ cells with CCR7+CD45RA+CD45RO-CD95-CD27+CD28+ phenotype. The TCR originated in a woman aged 55-75 years in good health, CMV-negative, and a related stem cell transplant donor. Sequences were obtained from naive CD8+ T cells sorted from PBMCs.

The CDR3 sequence: CATSSLLGEQYF. The CDR3 DNA is TGTGCCACCAGCTCCCTTCTAGGAGAGCAGTATTTT. V and J are TRBV15 and TRBJ2-3, with D hard to call. CDR1 LNHNV and CDR2 YYDKDF come from the germline V gene (reference sequence). V was shortened by 5 bases and J by 11 bases, with 14 bases between the two germline ends. This CDR3 has 12 amino acids. Looking up the rest from reference TRBV15 and TRBJ2-3 gives the full variable domain: DAMVIQNPRYQVTQFGKPVTLSCSQTLNHNVMYWYQQKSSQAPKLLFHYYDKDFNNEADTPDNFQSRRPNTSFCFLDIRSPGLGDTAMYLCATSSLLGEQYFGPGTRLTVL.